The 19 T cell receptor beta chains presented below share a single source sample, sequenced in a study of T cell clonality in common variable immunodeficiency. The study's findings and limits: Common variable immunodeficiency TCR beta sequences reportedly had fewer deletions and N-nucleotide insertions.

For these receptors, no antigen is known. Generated by immunoSEQ multiplex PCR, the TCRdb table keeps only in-frame clones and is missing some. The sample presents 30,000 to 40,000 clones, none singletons. Source material: peripheral blood mononuclear cells. Receptor source: a human donor with common variable immunodeficiency.

Notes on this clone: The DNA ends 3 residues before the CDR3 does, and the rest of the CDR3 is filled in from the germline J gene. V is TRBV2 and J is TRBJ2-1; 11 bases agree with TRBD1. The V and J ends lost 4 bases and 5 bases, in that order; junction bases with no gene match: 4. In germline, CDR1 is SNHLY, CDR2 FYNNEI. The CDR3 is 15 amino acids. CDR3 residues: CASSGDRGSHNEQFF. The sequenced CDR3 bases are TGTGCCAGCAGTGGGGACAGGGGGAGTCACAATGAG.

Turning to this clone: The sequence runs out 3 residues before the end of the CDR3; the remainder is reconstructed from the germline J gene. This sequence joins TRBV18 and TRBJ2-7; D gene ambiguous. CDR3 length equals 11 residues. V lost 3 bases and J 4 bases, leaving 4 bases between the germline ends. Germline CDR1 reads KGHSH; CDR2 reads LQKENI. The chain's CDR3 is CASSPHYEQYF. The covered CDR3 bases are TGTGCCAGCTCACCCCATTACGAG.

By sample fraction, this clone is medium-sized (0.01 to 0.1%). From the germline J gene comes the end of the CDR3, since the read stops 3 residues before it. The chain joins TRBV29-1 to TRBJ2-7, with D possibly TRBD1 on 5 matching bases. Germline V gene sequence: CDR1 SQVTM, CDR2 ANQGSEA. The CDR3 totals 11 residues. The V and J ends lost 7 bases and 6 bases respectively, with 13 bases between them. The covered CDR3 bases are TGCAGCGCTAAGGACACCCTCGAG. This gives the protein CSAKDTLE. The CDR3 reads in full as CSAKDTLEQYF.

On this clone itself: The read ends 3 residues early relative to the CDR3; the germline J gene fills the gap. V usage is TRBV7-9 and J usage is TRBJ1-5; 9 nucleotides line up with TRBD1. This CDR3 has 14 residues. The germline gives CDR1 SEHNR, CDR2 FQNEAQ (reference sequence). Trimming removed 5 bases from V and 2 bases from J; junction bases left unmatched: 1. CDR3 bases read: TGTGCCAGCAGCCGACAGGGGGGCAATCAGCCC. Translating gives CASSRQGGNQP. The complete CDR3 protein is CASSRQGGNQPQHF.

This clone came up many times. The read terminates 3 residues before the CDR3 end, so the remaining end is supplied by the germline J gene. V usage is TRBV4-1 and J usage is TRBJ2-3; D is ambiguous. The V end lost 4 bases, the J end lost 6 bases, and 20 bases lay between the germline ends. The length of the CDR3 is 16 residues. Germline V gene data show CDR1 as MGHRA and CDR2 as YSYEKL. The CDR3 spells CASSRQHHHAWDTQYF. The sequenced part of the CDR3 DNA is TGCGCCAGCAGCCGGCAACATCACCATGCTTGGGATACG.

This clone was seen many times. The read comes to an end 3 residues before the CDR3 does, leaving the germline J gene to fill in the end. The chain employs TRBV20-1 and TRBJ1-2, with D possibly being TRBD1 (5 bases). V gave up 5 bases and J gave up 1 base, with 26 bases separating them. CDR1 and CDR2 (germline): DFQATT, SNEGSKA (reference sequence). There are 18 residues in the CDR3. Incomplete CDR3 DNA: TGCAGTGCTCTACTGGAGGGAGGGAATGCGGGGGTTAACTATGGC. Protein sequence: CSALLEGGNAGVNYG. Given in full, the CDR3 is CSALLEGGNAGVNYGYTF.

Of note for this clone: The read ends 3 residues early relative to the CDR3; the germline J gene fills the gap. The chain combines TRBV7-3 with TRBJ2-5; D is unclear. Trimming removed 5 bases from V and 5 bases from J, with 18 bases in between. Germline V gene sequence: CDR1 SGHTA, CDR2 FQGTGA. This CDR3 region has 15 residues. The sequenced part of the CDR3 DNA is TGTGCCAGCAGCAGGAATTCAGACTCCCTTGAGACC. Amino acids: CASSRNSDSLET. From start to end, the CDR3 is CASSRNSDSLETQYF.

This clone came up a few times. The missing CDR3 end, 3 residues past where the read stops, is filled in from the germline J gene. The rearrangement links TRBV19 to TRBJ2-3, with a possible D match to TRBD2 (7 bases). Between the trimmed V and J ends, which lost 4 bases and 3 bases, there was a span of 20 bases. Germline CDR1 reads LNHDA; CDR2 reads SQIVND (reference sequence). The CDR3 totals 17 residues. CDR3 DNA (partial): TGTGCCAGTAGTAACGGGGGGCCTCGCCCGAGGACAGATACG. Its translation is CASSNGGPRPRTDT. The CDR3 as a whole reads CASSNGGPRPRTDTQYF.

This clone was observed a few times. The DNA ends 3 residues before the CDR3 does, and the rest of the CDR3 is filled in from the germline J gene. V is TRBV6-1 and J is TRBJ2-1; 10 nucleotides line up with TRBD2. CDR1 and CDR2 from the germline V gene are MNHNS and SASEGT. CDR3 size: 15 residues. V was clipped by 4 bases and J by 5 bases; unmatched bases: 5. CDR3 bases read: TGTGCCAGCAGTGCAAGCGGGGGGGAACACAATGAG. It encodes CASSASGGEHNE. The whole CDR3 reads CASSASGGEHNEQFF.

Concerning this clone itself: The read comes to an end 3 residues before the CDR3 does, leaving the germline J gene to fill in the end. The V call is TRBV2, the J call TRBJ2-7; D is undetermined. The V end was cut by 4 bases, the J end by 5 bases, with 6 bases between. Germline V gene lookup returns CDR1 SNHLY and CDR2 FYNNEI. The CDR3 is 11 amino acids. The CDR3 sequence is CASSAKHEQYF. Incomplete CDR3 DNA: TGTGCCAGCAGTGCTAAGCACGAG.

As for this clone: Coverage ceases 3 residues before the CDR3 finishes, and the germline J gene fills in the end. The V and J genes are TRBV19 and TRBJ2-3, with a possible D match to TRBD1 (6 bases). This CDR3 comprises 16 residues. Germline CDR1 and CDR2: LNHDA and SQIVND (reference sequence). Trimming took off 3 bases at V and 2 bases at J, with 15 bases between the two ends. The covered CDR3 bases are TGTGCCAGTAGTATTGGTGGGGGCCCTAACACAGATACG. This encodes CASSIGGGPNTDT. From start to end, the CDR3 is CASSIGGGPNTDTQYF.

This clone was counted ten times or more. The read falls 3 residues short of the CDR3 end, and the missing part is taken from the germline J gene. The rearrangement links TRBV2 to TRBJ1-4; D might be TRBD1 (5 bases). CDR3 size: 15 residues. Trimming took 0 bases from V and 4 from J, leaving 9 bases between them. Looked up from germline, CDR1 is SNHLY and CDR2 is FYNNEI. The CDR3 spells CASSEAGGINEKLFF. CDR3 DNA (partial): TGTGCCAGCAGTGAAGCTGGGGGGATTAATGAAAAA.

This clone was counted between two and nine times. The read ends 3 residues early relative to the CDR3; the germline J gene fills the gap. J is TRBJ2-3 and V is TRBV2; 7 nucleotides align to TRBD2. After removal of 2 bases from V and 0 bases from J, the junction contained 8 bases not matched to a gene. In germline, CDR1 is SNHLY, CDR2 FYNNEI. The CDR3 spans 17 residues. The CDR3 bases that were read are TGTGCCAGCAGTGAAATGGGAGGCGGGAGAAGCACAGATACG. Its protein product is CASSEMGGGRSTDT. The CDR3 as a whole reads CASSEMGGGRSTDTQYF.

Comments on this clone: Sequencing ends 3 residues short of the CDR3 end; the germline J gene provides the rest. J is TRBJ2-1 and V is TRBV19; 8 bases are shared with TRBD2. The junction had 10 bases not matched to a gene; V was cut back by 5 bases and J by 7 bases. The CDR3 sequence is 15 residues long. The germline V gene has CDR1 LNHDA and CDR2 SQIVND (reference sequence). CDR3 bases read: TGTGCCAGTAGTGGCTTGGGCGGGGGGTTGAATGAG. As protein: CASSGLGGGLNE. The whole CDR3 sequence reads CASSGLGGGLNEQFF.

Ten or more counts support this clone. The read is 3 residues too short to cover the CDR3 end, so that end is filled in from the germline J gene. The chain joins TRBV7-7 to TRBJ2-2; 7 bases fit TRBD1. After removal of 7 bases from V and 1 base from J, the junction contained 3 bases not matched to a gene. The CDR3 extends over 14 amino acids. CDR1 is SSHAT, CDR2 FNYEAQ, per germline (reference sequence). This CDR3 is CASKRQGNTGELFF. Incomplete CDR3 DNA: TGTGCCAGCAAACGACAGGGGAACACCGGGGAG.

This clone has only a few counts. From the germline J gene comes the end of the CDR3, since the read stops 3 residues before it. This sequence joins TRBV30 and TRBJ2-4, with D maybe TRBD1 (6 bases). There are 13 residues in the CDR3. Looked up from germline, CDR1 is GTSNPN and CDR2 is SVGIG (reference sequence). The CDR3 here is CAWSVNTGNAQYF. The CDR3 bases that were read are TGTGCCTGGAGTGTAAATACAGGGAACGCT.

CDR3: CASSLTTGGGQPQHF. The part of the CDR3 DNA that was read is TGTGCCAGCTCACTTACGACAGGGGGCGGTCAGCCC. The chain carries TRBV18 and TRBJ1-5; 10 bases are a match to TRBD1. The CDR3 goes on 3 residues after the read ends, and that part is filled in from the germline J gene. This CDR3 has 15 residues. V shed 4 bases, J shed 6 bases, and the junction held 6 bases outside the gene matches. Per germline, CDR1 KGHSH and CDR2 LQKENI.

In its sample, this clone was seen many times. The read ends 3 residues before the CDR3 terminus; that terminus is restored from the germline J gene. The chain joins TRBV3-1 (or the pseudogene TRBV3-2) to TRBJ1-2, with D possibly being TRBD1 (6 bases). This CDR3 has 14 residues. Germline CDR1 and CDR2: LGHDT and YNNKEL (reference sequence). With 1 base removed from V and 4 bases from J, the gap between germline ends came to 10 bases. This CDR3 reads CASSQGDRPYGYTF. The DNA read from the CDR3 is TGTGCCAGCAGCCAAGGCGACAGGCCCTATGGC.

Worth noting for this clone: The observed sequence ends 3 residues before the CDR3 terminus, with the missing tail filled in from the germline J gene. The rearrangement links TRBV7-9 to TRBJ2-3; 9 bases map to TRBD1. The germline gives CDR1 SEHNR, CDR2 FQNEAQ (reference sequence). J gave up 3 bases and V 5 bases, and 3 bases lay outside the gene matches. The CDR3 spans 14 residues. The sequenced CDR3 bases are TGTGCCAGCAGCGAGGACAGGGGTACAGATACG. Protein product: CASSEDRGTDT. The entire CDR3 protein reads CASSEDRGTDTQYF.